This T cell receptor beta chain is drawn from a study of cytomegalovirus exposure and HLA in healthy donors. Study results and caveats: Analyses of presence/absence relied on an assumption of roughly uniform sequencing depth across donors. Most TCR sequences were seen very rarely across donors, but some public TCRs occurred in many. A few chains linked to CMV were shown in vitro to be specific for CMV antigens. Relative to the roughly 700-donor mean, N-insertions were reportedly fewer in an Asian-associated ancestry cluster in a later analysis.

With respect to this clone: Antigen: not known.

Trimming left V 6 bases short and J 5 bases short, with 17 bases between. Germline CDR1 reads MNHEY; CDR2 reads SMNVEV (reference sequence). The CDR3 has 15 residues. PCR employed 60 Vbeta and 13 Jbeta primers. Repertoires were generated with immunoSEQ multiplex PCR, while TCRdb's copy carries only in-frame clones and drops some. The sample consists of 140,000 or so clones, about 85% of them appearing once. This clonotype was obtained from a boy aged 2-15 years in good health and CMV-seronegative. Sequencing was done on a sample of PBMCs. This chain connects TRBV27 to TRBJ1-5; tentative D call: TRBD1 (6 bases). The CDR3 here is CASSRFRGNDQPQHF. DNA for the CDR3: TGTGCCAGCAGCCGCTTTAGGGGGAACGATCAGCCCCAGCATTTT.